What follows describes a single TCR beta chain. Its matching antigen is unknown. Sequencing used immunoSEQ multiplex PCR; TCRdb keeps in-frame clones, though not all of them. This table has under 80,000 clones, around 84% appearing once. The data were obtained in a study of T cell responses to AZD1222 COVID-19 vaccine. Losses at the gene ends were 5 bases for V and 3 bases for J; bases not matched to a gene: 11. CDR3 length: 16 residues. Germline CDR1 and CDR2: SGHTA and FQGTGA. Overall study findings and caveats: An increase in Spike-specific TCR breadth and depth was observed after two AZD1222 doses.

The TCR originated in an adult in good health. The chain is built from TRBV7-3 and TRBJ2-7; 9 bases agree with TRBD2. This specimen was peripheral blood, taken on day 0 of AZD1222 vaccination. The CDR3 DNA reads TGTGCCAGCAGCCCTGGGACTAGCAGGCAAAGCTACGAGCAGTACTTC. This translates into CASSPGTSRQSYEQYF.